A single sample is the source of the 22 T cell receptor beta chains below, sequenced in a study of technical replicates of blood from a handful of donors. Clones were sequenced by immunoSEQ multiplex PCR, and TCRdb holds only the in-frame ones, with some missing. This sample has tens of thousands of clones, with about 96% found just once. Material for sequencing was T cells isolated from PBMCs. The receptor source for this set is a human donor in good health.

The rearrangement uses TRBV27 and TRBJ2-5; 7 bases are shared with TRBD2. CDR1 MNHEY and CDR2 SMNVEV come from the germline V gene (reference sequence). With V trimmed by 4 bases and J by 4 bases, 3 bases remained unmatched. CDR3 length: 13 residues. The CDR3: CASSYERGETQYF. CDR3 DNA sequence: TGTGCCAGCAGTTATGAGCGGGGAGAGACCCAGTACTTC.

The chain recombines TRBV30 with TRBJ2-7, with D possibly matching TRBD2 (7 bases). V shed 1 base and J shed 3 bases, with 19 bases lying between them. CDR1 and CDR2 from the germline V gene are GTSNPN and SVGIG (reference sequence). CDR3 size: 16 residues. CDR3 residues: CAWSGGGAGTFYEQYF. The CDR3 DNA follows: TGTGCCTGGAGTGGGGGGGGTGCGGGGACATTCTACGAGCAGTACTTC.

V usage is TRBV11-2 and J usage is TRBJ1-6; D remains unclear. Trimming took 7 bases from V and 6 from J, leaving 19 bases between them. The V gene's germline CDR1 is SGHAT and CDR2 FQNNGV. The CDR3 has 16 residues. CDR3 DNA: TGTGCCAGCACTAAAAGCCGGGAGCTTGGTAATTCACCCCTCCACTTT. This sequence encodes CASTKSRELGNSPLHF.

The chain employs TRBV2 and TRBJ1-1; TRBD1 matches at 10 bases. This CDR3 region has 14 residues. Losses at the gene ends were 8 bases for V and 0 bases for J; bases not matched to a gene: 3. Germline V lookup: CDR1 SNHLY, CDR2 FYNNEI. In DNA, the CDR3 is TGTGCCAGCGGACAGGGGGTATTGAACACTGAAGCTTTCTTT. This codes for CASGQGVLNTEAFF.

The chain couples TRBV30 to TRBJ1-1, with D perhaps TRBD1 (5 bases). The V gene's germline CDR1 is GTSNPN and CDR2 SVGIG (reference sequence). There are 16 residues in the CDR3. Trimming took off 3 bases at V and 5 bases at J, with 22 bases between the two ends. This CDR3 is CAWSPTGDPGWTEAFF. In nucleotides, the CDR3 is TGTGCCTGGAGCCCAACGGGGGACCCAGGGTGGACTGAAGCTTTCTTT. The whole variable domain, remainder taken from reference TRBV30 and TRBJ1-1, is SQTIHQWPATLVQPVGSPLSLECTVEGTSNPNLYWYRQAAGRGLQLLFYSVGIGQISSEVPQNLSASRPQDRQFILSSKKLLLSDSGFYLCAWSPTGDPGWTEAFFGQGTRLTVV.

This sequence joins TRBV7-9 and TRBJ1-4; D perhaps matches TRBD1 (6 bases). This CDR3 spans 14 amino acids. In germline, CDR1 is SEHNR, CDR2 FQNEAQ (reference sequence). Trimming took off 1 base at V and 8 bases at J, with 11 bases between the two ends. Written as DNA, the CDR3 is TGTGCCAGCAGCTTAGGTGAGGGGGTCGAAAAACTGTTTTTT. Translation gives CASSLGEGVEKLFF.

This chain's CDR3 is CASSDTSRADTQYF. The CDR3 coding sequence is TGCGCCAGCAGTGACACTAGCCGGGCAGATACGCAGTATTTT. V gene TRBV10-2 combines with J gene TRBJ2-3; weak D call: TRBD2 (6 bases). Trimming took off 3 bases at V and 4 bases at J, with 11 bases between the two ends. There are 14 residues in the CDR3. Germline loops: CDR1 WSHSY, CDR2 SAAADI.

The chain couples TRBV7-8 to TRBJ1-1, with D hard to call. The CDR3 sequence is 18 residues long. In germline, CDR1 is SGHVS, CDR2 FQNEAQ. The germline V and J ends were trimmed by 3 bases and 3 bases, with 23 bases remaining between them. The CDR3 sequence: CASSFRRGLSEMHTEAFF. The CDR3 coding sequence is TGTGCCAGCAGCTTCCGTCGGGGATTGAGTGAGATGCACACTGAAGCTTTCTTT. Filled out from reference TRBV7-8 and TRBJ1-1, the complete variable domain reads GAGVSQSPRYKVAKRGQDVALRCDPISGHVSLFWYQQALGQGPEFLTYFQNEAQLDKSGLPSDRFFAERPEGSVSTLKIQRTQQEDSAVYLCASSFRRGLSEMHTEAFFGQGTRLTVV.

This chain connects TRBV5-4 to TRBJ2-2; 7 bases agree with TRBD2. The CDR3 has 14 residues. Germline loops: CDR1 SGHNT, CDR2 YYREEE (reference sequence). J was trimmed by 5 bases and V by 6 bases; bases with no gene match: 7. This CDR3 is CASTAWEGTGELFF. CDR3 bases: TGTGCCAGCACCGCCTGGGAGGGGACCGGGGAGCTGTTTTTT.

This chain uses TRBV7-9 with TRBJ1-2; D unclear. This CDR3 region has 15 residues. The germline V and J ends were trimmed by 3 bases and 0 bases, with 11 bases remaining between them. The germline CDR1 and CDR2 sequences are SEHNR and FQNEAQ (reference sequence). The CDR3 nucleotides are TGTGCCAGCAGCTTCGGCGGCGGAGCTAACTATGGCTACACCTTC. Its protein product is CASSFGGGANYGYTF.

This clone was detected once. The V and J genes are TRBV19 and TRBJ2-3; 11 positions agree with TRBD2. V trimming: 0 bases; J trimming: 7 bases; junction bases outside the gene matches: 15. The CDR3 spans 19 residues. Germline values: CDR1 LNHDA, CDR2 SQIVND (reference sequence). The CDR3 DNA is TGTGCCAGTAGTATAGAAGGCACCTTAGCGGGGGGGGCCGTTCATACGCAGTATTTT. It encodes CASSIEGTLAGGAVHTQYF. Full variable domain (rest looked up from reference TRBV19 and TRBJ2-3): DGGITQSPKYLFRKEGQNVTLSCEQNLNHDAMYWYRQDPGQGLRLIYYSQIVNDFQKGDIAEGYSVSREKKESFPLTVTSAQKNPTAFYLCASSIEGTLAGGAVHTQYFGPGTRLTVL.

This chain connects TRBV7-8 to TRBJ2-7; 9 nucleotides line up with TRBD1. Germline V gene lookup returns CDR1 SGHVS and CDR2 FQNEAQ. The CDR3 is 16 amino acids. V was pared by 2 bases and J by 5 bases, with 10 bases of the junction left unmatched. DNA of the CDR3: TGTGCCAGCAGCTTAACACAGGGGGCGCGCGGAAACGAGCAGTACTTC. It is translated as CASSLTQGARGNEQYF.

The V call is TRBV5-4, the J call TRBJ2-7; TRBD2 matches 7 bases. This CDR3 spans 12 amino acids. V dropped 4 bases and J dropped 7; count of bases not matched to a gene: 5. CDR1 is SGHNT and CDR2 is YYREEE in the germline V gene (reference sequence). CDR3: CASSPRRGEQYF. CDR3 in DNA: TGTGCCAGCAGCCCCCGGCGGGGGGAGCAGTACTTC.

The J gene is TRBJ2-7, the V gene TRBV18, with TRBD1 matching 12 bases. The germline V gene encodes CDR1 KGHSH and CDR2 LQKENI. V dropped 0 bases and J dropped 4; count of bases not matched to a gene: 4. CDR3 size: 16 residues. CDR3 residues: CASSPPGTGGIYEQYF. CDR3 coding DNA: TGTGCCAGCTCACCACCCGGGACAGGGGGCATTTACGAGCAGTACTTC.

This sequence joins TRBV20-1 and TRBJ2-5, with D possibly matching TRBD1 (6 bases). This CDR3 region has 11 residues. The germline V gene has CDR1 DFQATT and CDR2 SNEGSKA (reference sequence). Trimming shortened V by 3 bases and J by 9 bases, and 11 bases separated the two germline ends. The CDR3 loop is CSASSKGAQYF. CDR3 DNA sequence: TGCAGTGCTAGTTCGAAGGGGGCCCAGTACTTC.

CDR3 sequence (DNA): TGTGCCAGCAGTGCGGGGTCTAGCGGGATGAGCACACCGACCTACGAGCAGTACTTC. It is translated as CASSAGSSGMSTPTYEQYF. The V and J genes are TRBV6-1 and TRBJ2-7; 9 bases are a match to TRBD2. In germline, CDR1 is MNHNS, CDR2 SASEGT. CDR3 size: 19 residues. The junction had 18 bases not matched to a gene; V was cut back by 4 bases and J by 2 bases.

J is TRBJ2-1 and V is TRBV7-9; perhaps TRBD2 as D (7 bases). This CDR3 comprises 16 residues. Trimming took 4 bases from V and 12 from J, leaving 25 bases between them. CDR1 SEHNR and CDR2 FQNEAQ come from the germline V gene (reference sequence). CDR3 nucleotide sequence: TGTGCCAGCAGCTGGGGAAACAGGGAGGGAAAAAGTGGGCAGTTCTTC. It translates to CASSWGNREGKSGQFF. The full variable domain, rest sourced from reference TRBV7-9 and TRBJ2-1, is DTGVSQNPRHKITKRGQNVTFRCDPISEHNRLYWYRQTLGQGPEFLTYFQNEAQLEKSRLLSDRFSAERPKGSFSTLEIQRTEQGDSAMYLCASSWGNREGKSGQFFGPGTRLTVL.

The rearrangement links TRBV9 to TRBJ1-2; 7 positions match TRBD1. This CDR3 spans 17 amino acids. The J segment lost 2 bases and the V segment lost 3 bases, leaving 13 bases of the junction unmatched. The V gene's germline CDR1 is SGDLS and CDR2 YYNGEE. The DNA of the CDR3 is TGTGCCAGCAGCGGAGGGGTCGCGACAGGGACCAACTATGGCTACACCTTC. Amino acids: CASSGGVATGTNYGYTF.

V usage is TRBV15 and J usage is TRBJ2-7; TRBD1 is a possible D gene (5 bases). The germline V and J ends were trimmed by 5 bases and 4 bases, with 21 bases remaining between them. The germline gives CDR1 LNHNV, CDR2 YYDKDF (reference sequence). CDR3 length equals 16 residues. The chain's CDR3 is CATSRRTGLIGYEQYF. The CDR3 nucleotides read TGTGCCACCAGCCGAAGAACAGGTCTCATCGGGTACGAGCAGTACTTC. The variable domain in full, completed from reference TRBV15 and TRBJ2-7, reads DAMVIQNPRYQVTQFGKPVTLSCSQTLNHNVMYWYQQKSSQAPKLLFHYYDKDFNNEADTPDNFQSRRPNTSFCFLDIRSPGLGDTAMYLCATSRRTGLIGYEQYFGPGTRLTVT.

The V gene is TRBV6-6, the J gene TRBJ2-2; no clear D. Trimming stripped 0 bases from V and 6 bases from J, with 5 bases between. The CDR3 runs 13 residues. CDR1 is MNHNY, CDR2 SVGAGI, per germline (reference sequence). This chain's CDR3 is CASSYSRAGELFF. The DNA of the CDR3 is TGTGCCAGCAGTTACTCGAGAGCCGGGGAGCTGTTTTTT.

The chain recombines TRBV4-1 with TRBJ1-4; TRBD1 agrees at 8 bases. CDR3 length equals 16 residues. V shed 4 bases and J 3 bases; nucleotides not matched to a gene: 7. Germline V CDR1 and CDR2: MGHRA, YSYEKL. In nucleotides, the CDR3 is TGCGCCAGCAGCCCGACAGGGGTGGCAGCTAATGAAAAACTGTTTTTT. Amino acids: CASSPTGVAANEKLFF.

The chain is built from TRBV7-6 and TRBJ2-1; 7 bases match TRBD2. Unmatched junction bases numbered 11, after V lost 5 bases and J lost 7 bases. Germline V gene lookup returns CDR1 SGHVS and CDR2 FNYEAQ. The CDR3 extends over 15 amino acids. CDR3 nucleotides: TGTGCCAGCAGCCCGGCCCCGGGACTAAGGAATGAGCAGTTCTTC. Its protein product is CASSPAPGLRNEQFF.